This T cell receptor (beta chain) was sequenced in a study of read filtering for tumor transcriptome and immune sequencing. Every patient had bone marrow sampled while the disease was active. Note on this clonotype: This may stem from a read error, because a much larger clone lies one nucleotide away.

Deletions cut 7 bases from V and 10 bases from J, with 19 bases between. Per germline, CDR1 DFQATT and CDR2 SNEGSKA (reference sequence). There are 12 residues in the CDR3. This library used approximately 390 ng RNA and molecular barcoded adaptors spanning alpha/delta and beta/gamma chains. TCRdb re-analysed the reads in MiXCR, keeping a single row per CDR3 protein. The data hold about 27,000 distinct CDR3 sequences, with under 15% observed a single time. The chain carries TRBV20-1 and TRBJ1-1; D is ambiguous. The sequenced sample consisted of a population of CD138-negative cells sorted from bone marrow. The receptor comes from a donor over 35 with multiple myeloma. Here the CDR3 reads CSVRDTTAGAFF. CDR3 DNA: TGCAGTGTTAGGGATACGACGGCGGGAGCTTTCTTT.